This T cell receptor (beta chain) was captured in a study of persistence of HIV-infected CD4 T cells. Details on this clone: Antigen unknown.

Overall study results and limits: CMV- and Gag-responding cells had lower TCRbeta richness than CD3/CD28-responding cells. Antigen-responding cells were enriched for degenerate expanded CDR3beta sequences.

The immunoSEQ assay was version 4, run in survey mode. Template was genomic DNA at 10 ng/uL, with up to roughly 1 ug used per sample. Profiled with immunoSEQ multiplex PCR; TCRdb holds only in-frame clones, not every one. The sample carries about 43,000 clones, 89% recorded once. Nonspecific anti-CD3/anti-CD28 bead stimulation represents the broad CD4+ T cell repertoire. Responding CD4+ T cells were sorted by upregulation of both CD40 ligand and CD69. For at least 4 years, plasma HIV-1 RNA was undetectable (<50 copies/mL). The sequencing used CD4+ T cells sorted from PBMCs after roughly 19-hour stimulation, collected from a patient who received antiretroviral therapy. This TCR came from an adult man with HIV who was CMV-seropositive.

Here the CDR3 DNA reads TGCGCCAGCAGCTTGGACCTCCGGGAGCAGTATTTT. Translated: CASSLDLREQYF. The chain joins TRBV5-1 to TRBJ2-3, with D possibly TRBD2 on 5 matching bases. Between the trimmed V and J ends, which lost 0 bases and 11 bases, there was a span of 10 bases. CDR3 length equals 12 residues. CDR1 and CDR2 (germline): SGHRS, YFSETQ. Drawing the rest from reference TRBV5-1 and TRBJ2-3, the complete variable domain is KAGVTQTPRYLIKTRGQQVTLSCSPISGHRSVSWYQQTPGQGLQFLFEYFSETQRNKGNFPGRFSGRQFSNSRSEMNVSTLELGDSALYLCASSLDLREQYFGPGTRLTVL.